The 4 T cell receptor beta chains given below trace back to one sample, sequenced in a study of blood T cell repertoires in COVID-19. Produced via immunoSEQ multiplex PCR; TCRdb's table is partial and in-frame only. This sample carries about 51,000 clones, approximately 85% of them seen once, and the ten largest clones take roughly 3%. The sequenced sample was peripheral blood. These receptors came from a man aged 50-60 years with active COVID-19.

This chain uses TRBV28 with TRBJ1-3; 8 nucleotides agree with TRBD1. Trimming cost V 1 base and J 7 bases; bases outside gene matches: 9. The CDR3 has 16 amino acids. Germline CDR1 and CDR2: MDHEN and SYDVKM. The CDR3 nucleotides read TGTGCCAGCAGTTTATTCCCGGACAGGGACGGTAACACCATATATTTT. Protein product: CASSLFPDRDGNTIYF.

The rearrangement uses TRBV19 and TRBJ1-1, with 7 bases aligning to TRBD1. Germline trimming cut 5 bases from V and 11 bases from J; bases unmatched to any gene: 17. Germline loops: CDR1 LNHDA, CDR2 SQIVND (reference sequence). CDR3 length equals 15 residues. CDR3 in amino acids: CASSLATGATIGAFF. The CDR3 coding sequence is TGTGCCAGTAGTCTAGCCACAGGGGCTACTATCGGGGCTTTCTTT.

The chain recombines TRBV2 with TRBJ1-5; D is unresolved. Per germline, CDR1 SNHLY and CDR2 FYNNEI. V was cut by 7 bases and J by 2 bases, with 6 bases left in between. This CDR3 contains 12 residues. The CDR3 bases are TGTGCCAGCATGGCAGGCAATCAGCCCCAGCATTTT. It yields the protein CASMAGNQPQHF.

The CDR3 is CASSVRLAGVNEQFF. DNA for the CDR3: TGTGCCAGCAGCGTACGACTAGCGGGGGTCAATGAGCAGTTCTTC. The chain uses TRBV11-1 and TRBJ2-1; 12 bases agree with TRBD2. J was trimmed by 6 bases and V by 5 bases; bases with no gene match: 5. This CDR3 comprises 15 residues. The germline V gene encodes CDR1 SGHAT and CDR2 FQDESV (reference sequence).